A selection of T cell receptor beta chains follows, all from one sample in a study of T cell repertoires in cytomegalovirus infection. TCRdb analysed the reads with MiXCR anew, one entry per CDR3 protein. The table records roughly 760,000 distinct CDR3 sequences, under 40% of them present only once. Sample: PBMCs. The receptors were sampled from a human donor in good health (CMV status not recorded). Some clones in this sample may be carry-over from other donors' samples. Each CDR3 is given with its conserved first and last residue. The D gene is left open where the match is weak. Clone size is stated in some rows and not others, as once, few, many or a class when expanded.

CDR3nt: TGTGCCAGCAGCTTAATGGTGGGAGTGGGATCTAATGAGCAGTTCTTC
CDR3aa: CASSLMVGVGSNEQFF
j_gene: TRBJ2-1
d_gene: .
abundance: .
v_gene: TRBV7-8

CDR3nt: TGTGCCAGCAGCTTTACGACCGGGACTAGCGGCCCCTACGAGCAGTACTTC
CDR3aa: CASSFTTGTSGPYEQYF
j_gene: TRBJ2-7
d_gene: TRBD2
abundance: .
v_gene: TRBV7-6

CDR3nt: TGTGCCAGCAGTTCCTCCCCGAACAGGGGTGAAGCTTTCTTT
CDR3aa: CASSSSPNRGEAFF
j_gene: TRBJ1-1
d_gene: TRBD1
abundance: .
v_gene: TRBV6-6

CDR3nt: TGTGCCACCTCTCCGGGACAGGGAGCCTACGAGCAGTACTTC
CDR3aa: CATSPGQGAYEQYF
j_gene: TRBJ2-7
d_gene: TRBD1
abundance: few
v_gene: TRBV19

CDR3nt: TGTGCCAGCAGCCAGCAGACAGGTAACCAAGAGACCCAGTACTTC
CDR3aa: CASSQQTGNQETQYF
j_gene: TRBJ2-5
d_gene: .
abundance: .
v_gene: TRBV3-1

CDR3nt: TGTGCCAGCAGCTTAGTAGGAGGGAATGGAGGGGAAACAAACACCATATATTTT
CDR3aa: CASSLVGGNGGETNTIYF
j_gene: TRBJ1-3
d_gene: .
abundance: .
v_gene: TRBV7-6

CDR3nt: TGCGCCAGCAGCCAGTACCCGCATCACAGGGGGTCATTGATGAACACTGAAGCTTTCTTT
CDR3aa: CASSQYPHHRGSLMNTEAFF
j_gene: TRBJ1-1
d_gene: TRBD1
abundance: .
v_gene: TRBV4-1

CDR3nt: TGTGCCAGCAGCCCGGGACAGCCTACTGAAGCTTTCTTT
CDR3aa: CASSPGQPTEAFF
j_gene: TRBJ1-1
d_gene: TRBD1
abundance: few
v_gene: TRBV7-8

CDR3nt: TGCGCCAGCAGCCAAGATCCAGGGGGCGCAGGGGTGGGGGCTTTCTTT
CDR3aa: CASSQDPGGAGVGAFF
j_gene: TRBJ1-1
d_gene: TRBD1
abundance: .
v_gene: TRBV4-3

CDR3nt: TGTGCCAGTAACTATCAGGCCCTAGGGGGGGCCAACGTCCTGACTTTC
CDR3aa: CASNYQALGGANVLTF
j_gene: TRBJ2-6
d_gene: .
abundance: .
v_gene: TRBV19

CDR3nt: TGTGCCAGCAGCTCGCCACCGGGACGGGACAACACCGGGGAGCTGTTTTTT
CDR3aa: CASSSPPGRDNTGELFF
j_gene: TRBJ2-2
d_gene: .
abundance: few
v_gene: TRBV11-2

CDR3nt: TGCAGCGTTGCTGTAAAGGTTGGAGTAACAGTAAATGAGCAGTTCTTC
CDR3aa: CSVAVKVGVTVNEQFF
j_gene: TRBJ2-1
d_gene: .
abundance: .
v_gene: TRBV29-1

CDR3nt: TGTGCCAGCACCCGTAGTCCCCAGGGGGCGGGTTACGGCTACACCTTC
CDR3aa: CASTRSPQGAGYGYTF
j_gene: TRBJ1-2
d_gene: TRBD1
abundance: .
v_gene: TRBV9

CDR3nt: TGTGCCAGCAGTCCTAGGCCCTACACGACCAAGAACACTGAAGCTTTCTTT
CDR3aa: CASSPRPYTTKNTEAFF
j_gene: TRBJ1-1
d_gene: .
abundance: .
v_gene: TRBV12-3/TRBV12-4

CDR3nt: TGTGCCAGCAGCGCCGGGGGGGGCGATGAGCAGTTCTTC
CDR3aa: CASSAGGGDEQFF
j_gene: TRBJ2-1
d_gene: TRBD2
abundance: .
v_gene: TRBV9

CDR3nt: TGTGCCAGCAGCTTAGACCGGCTAGCGGCCCTGGAGACCCAGTACTTC
CDR3aa: CASSLDRLAALETQYF
j_gene: TRBJ2-5
d_gene: TRBD2
abundance: .
v_gene: TRBV11-2

CDR3nt: TGTGCCAGCAGTCCGACTAGCGGGGTAAATGAGAAGCAGTACTTC
CDR3aa: CASSPTSGVNEKQYF
j_gene: TRBJ2-7
d_gene: TRBD2
abundance: .
v_gene: TRBV6-2/TRBV6-3

CDR3nt: TGTGCCAGCACGCAAGCGGGGACACCCCAGTACTTC
CDR3aa: CASTQAGTPQYF
j_gene: TRBJ2-5
d_gene: .
abundance: .
v_gene: TRBV7-9

CDR3nt: TGCGCCAGCAGCCAAGATCAGACGAGGGCGGATCAAACTAATGAAAAACTGTTTTTT
CDR3aa: CASSQDQTRADQTNEKLFF
j_gene: TRBJ1-4
d_gene: .
abundance: few
v_gene: TRBV4-1

CDR3nt: TGTGCCAGCAGCTACCATCCCGGGACTAGCGAATGGAATGAGCAGTTCTTC
CDR3aa: CASSYHPGTSEWNEQFF
j_gene: TRBJ2-1
d_gene: TRBD2
abundance: once
v_gene: TRBV5-6

CDR3nt: TGTGCCAGCAGTTCGAGCGCGGGGGGGCTGAGGGAGCAGTACTTC
CDR3aa: CASSSSAGGLREQYF
j_gene: TRBJ2-7
d_gene: TRBD2
abundance: .
v_gene: TRBV12-3/TRBV12-4

CDR3nt: TGTGCCAGCAGCACGCGACGGATGAGGAACACTGAAGCTTTCTTT
CDR3aa: CASSTRRMRNTEAFF
j_gene: TRBJ1-1
d_gene: .
abundance: many
v_gene: TRBV7-2

CDR3nt: TGTGCCAGCAGCGCAAACCCACAGGGACAGTTGAACACTGAAGCTTTCTTT
CDR3aa: CASSANPQGQLNTEAFF
j_gene: TRBJ1-1
d_gene: TRBD1
abundance: few
v_gene: TRBV7-8

CDR3nt: TGCGCCAGCAGCCAAGGATTCCAGGGTCCCAGCAATCAGCCCCAGCATTTT
CDR3aa: CASSQGFQGPSNQPQHF
j_gene: TRBJ1-5
d_gene: .
abundance: few
v_gene: TRBV4-1

CDR3nt: TGTGCCAGCAGTGTGTCCCGTAGCAATCAGCCCCAGCATTTT
CDR3aa: CASSVSRSNQPQHF
j_gene: TRBJ1-5
d_gene: .
abundance: .
v_gene: TRBV2

CDR3nt: TGTGCCAGCAGCTTACAGGAGAACACTGAAGCTTTCTTT
CDR3aa: CASSLQENTEAFF
j_gene: TRBJ1-1
d_gene: .
abundance: medium-sized
v_gene: TRBV7-2

CDR3nt: TGCAGTGCTCGGGCTAGCGGGGTAGAGCAGTTCTTC
CDR3aa: CSARASGVEQFF
j_gene: TRBJ2-1
d_gene: TRBD2
abundance: .
v_gene: TRBV20-1

CDR3nt: TGTGCCAGCAGTGACACTGACCTCACCGGGGAGCTGTTTTTT
CDR3aa: CASSDTDLTGELFF
j_gene: TRBJ2-2
d_gene: .
abundance: .
v_gene: TRBV6-1

CDR3nt: TGTGCCAGCAGCCCCCCGGGACTAGCGGGAGTGAGCTCCTACAATGAGCAGTTCTTC
CDR3aa: CASSPPGLAGVSSYNEQFF
j_gene: TRBJ2-1
d_gene: TRBD2
abundance: once
v_gene: TRBV7-1

CDR3nt: TGCAGCGTTTCCAGGGATGGGGGAACCGGGGAGCTGTTTTTT
CDR3aa: CSVSRDGGTGELFF
j_gene: TRBJ2-2
d_gene: .
abundance: .
v_gene: TRBV29-1

CDR3nt: TGTGCCACCAGTGACGCGTTCCTCTCCTACAATGAGCAGTTCTTC
CDR3aa: CATSDAFLSYNEQFF
j_gene: TRBJ2-1
d_gene: .
abundance: few
v_gene: TRBV24-1

CDR3nt: TGTGCCAGCAGCTCACCTTTGAGAGTCTATGGCTACACCTTC
CDR3aa: CASSSPLRVYGYTF
j_gene: TRBJ1-2
d_gene: .
abundance: many
v_gene: TRBV7-9

CDR3nt: TGTGCCAGCAGGTTGATCAAGAGCAATCAGCCCCAGCATTTT
CDR3aa: CASRLIKSNQPQHF
j_gene: TRBJ1-5
d_gene: .
abundance: .
v_gene: TRBV6-6

CDR3nt: TGTGCCAGCAGTTCCCCTTTCGGAGGGAGCTATGGCTACACCTTC
CDR3aa: CASSSPFGGSYGYTF
j_gene: TRBJ1-2
d_gene: .
abundance: .
v_gene: TRBV28

CDR3nt: TGTGCCAGCAGCGCACCGGGACTGGGAAAAGAGACCCAGTACTTC
CDR3aa: CASSAPGLGKETQYF
j_gene: TRBJ2-5
d_gene: .
abundance: few
v_gene: TRBV5-4

CDR3nt: TGCAGTGCCCGGGGCGGGGAAAAGACCCAGTACTTC
CDR3aa: CSARGGEKTQYF
j_gene: TRBJ2-5
d_gene: .
abundance: .
v_gene: TRBV20-1

CDR3nt: TGTGCCAGCAGCCCCACGGGACGGGGTGGCTACACCTTC
CDR3aa: CASSPTGRGGYTF
j_gene: TRBJ1-2
d_gene: .
abundance: .
v_gene: TRBV14

CDR3nt: TGTGCCAGCAGTTTTACAGCGGGGGGGCCGGTTGAGCAGTTCTTC
CDR3aa: CASSFTAGGPVEQFF
j_gene: TRBJ2-1
d_gene: TRBD2
abundance: few
v_gene: TRBV12-3/TRBV12-4

CDR3nt: TGCAGCGTTGCCCCCCGGGACTACGAGCAGTACTTC
CDR3aa: CSVAPRDYEQYF
j_gene: TRBJ2-7
d_gene: .
abundance: .
v_gene: TRBV29-1

CDR3nt: TGCAGTGCTGGTTACGACAGCACAGATACGCAGTATTTT
CDR3aa: CSAGYDSTDTQYF
j_gene: TRBJ2-3
d_gene: .
abundance: many
v_gene: TRBV20-1

CDR3nt: TGTGCAGGGAGCCGCAGTGGGGCCTACGAGCAGTACTTC
CDR3aa: CAGSRSGAYEQYF
j_gene: TRBJ2-7
d_gene: .
abundance: few
v_gene: TRBV28

CDR3nt: TGTGCCATCAGTGACCTTGATTTGCGGGGGAGCTACGAGCAGTACTTC
CDR3aa: CAISDLDLRGSYEQYF
j_gene: TRBJ2-7
d_gene: TRBD2
abundance: .
v_gene: TRBV10-3

CDR3nt: TGTGCCAGCAGCAAACACGGGACAGAGTCCGCTGAAGCTTTCTTT
CDR3aa: CASSKHGTESAEAFF
j_gene: TRBJ1-1
d_gene: TRBD1
abundance: few
v_gene: TRBV7-9

CDR3nt: TGTGCCAGCAGCTTTTCCGAGGGCTACACCTTC
CDR3aa: CASSFSEGYTF
j_gene: TRBJ1-2
d_gene: .
abundance: few
v_gene: TRBV5-6

CDR3nt: TGTGCCAGCAGCTTAAGCCGGGACGTGCGTGAGCAGTTCTTC
CDR3aa: CASSLSRDVREQFF
j_gene: TRBJ2-1
d_gene: .
abundance: few
v_gene: TRBV11-2

CDR3nt: TGTGCCAGTAGTACCCCAGACAGGGGTCGGTTCGAGCAGTACTTC
CDR3aa: CASSTPDRGRFEQYF
j_gene: TRBJ2-7
d_gene: TRBD1
abundance: .
v_gene: TRBV19

CDR3nt: TGTGCCAGCAGCTTTATCGGGTTCCAGCCCCAGCATTTT
CDR3aa: CASSFIGFQPQHF
j_gene: TRBJ1-5
d_gene: .
abundance: .
v_gene: TRBV7-2

CDR3nt: TGTGCCAGCAGCAAGGGACTAGCGGAGAACAATGAGCAGTTCTTC
CDR3aa: CASSKGLAENNEQFF
j_gene: TRBJ2-1
d_gene: TRBD2
abundance: .
v_gene: TRBV5-4

CDR3nt: TGTGCCAGCAGTAGGCCTCGGGTCGCGGGCGGTTACTACGAGCAGTACTTC
CDR3aa: CASSRPRVAGGYYEQYF
j_gene: TRBJ2-7
d_gene: .
abundance: few
v_gene: TRBV6-1

CDR3nt: TGTGCCAGCAGTTTCCGACATTCCCGGGGGGAGCAGTACTTC
CDR3aa: CASSFRHSRGEQYF
j_gene: TRBJ2-7
d_gene: .
abundance: .
v_gene: TRBV28